One T cell receptor (beta chain) is described in this entry. Its antigen is unknown. The data were obtained in a study of T cells in localized non-small cell lung cancer. Whole-study findings and limits: Adjacent lung tissue had a median roughly 52 of the top 100 clones found in the tumor. Sequencing was restricted to one tumor region; therefore, heterogeneity remains possible. Uninvolved neighboring lung showed the greatest T cell clonality, exceeding tumor.

TCRdb's table, derived via immunoSEQ multiplex PCR, lists solely in-frame clones and lacks some. The sample holds some 82,000 clones, 80% seen once. Here the sequenced sample was PBMCs, taken before any cancer treatment. The clonotype originates from a man aged 40-75 years with stage II squamous cell lung carcinoma.

The DNA of the CDR3 is TGTGCCAGTAGGCCCGGGACTAGCGGGAGCCACGAGCAGTACTTC. Protein product: CASRPGTSGSHEQYF. The chain uses TRBV19 and TRBJ2-7, with 14 nucleotides matching TRBD2. CDR3 length: 15 amino acids. Per germline, CDR1 LNHDA and CDR2 SQIVND (reference sequence). J was trimmed by 5 bases and V by 6 bases; bases with no gene match: 6.